This is a list of T cell receptor beta chains from one sample in a study of molecular identifiers for immune sequencing clone quantification. From the PCR reads, TCRdb called clonotypes with MiXCR, one entry per CDR3 protein. The sample consists of 400,000 to 600,000 distinct CDR3 sequences, about 20% of them appearing once. The sequenced material came from naive CD8+ T cells from blood, with Jurkat cell RNA spiked in. The origin of the receptors is a human donor in good health. Some libraries in this study had Jurkat cell RNA spiked in. Both conserved end residues are trimmed from each CDR3.

J gene,CDR3 length,V gene,CDR3 protein
TRBJ1-5,11,TRBV28,ASSSGTGQPQH
TRBJ1-6,15,TRBV11-2,ASSLVGGSSYNSPLH
TRBJ2-2,13,TRBV12-3/TRBV12-4,ASDTGAANTGELF
TRBJ1-1,12,TRBV4-3,ASSQQGLPSEAF
TRBJ1-2,13,TRBV28,ASSYQGSPTYGYT
TRBJ1-3,11,TRBV12-3/TRBV12-4,ASIRSSGNTIY
TRBJ1-2,15,TRBV4-3,ASSQDLRGETNYGYT
TRBJ2-2,14,TRBV6-5,ASSPSAGAVTGELF
TRBJ2-7,13,TRBV7-9,ASSPGTGDLYEQY
TRBJ1-2,16,TRBV2,ASSEWKVTLSASYGYT
TRBJ1-4,17,TRBV7-9,ASSWTGVKPTSTNEKLF
TRBJ1-1,11,TRBV30,AWSVVRNTEAF
TRBJ1-2,14,TRBV12-3/TRBV12-4,ASSLYPGLNNYGYT
TRBJ1-5,13,TRBV15,ATSGETMGNQPQH
TRBJ1-2,10,TRBV24-1,ATSDFRDGYT
TRBJ2-1,13,TRBV4-2,ASSRDSGRSNEQF
TRBJ2-7,13,TRBV27,ASSSQTGPRYEQY
TRBJ2-3,13,TRBV9,ASSVTASGTDTQY
TRBJ2-3,14,TRBV28,ASRLQGGPSTDTQY
TRBJ2-7,12,TRBV2,ASSEIGGGNEQY
TRBJ2-3,11,TRBV29-1,SAGNVGTDTQY
TRBJ2-7,12,TRBV4-1,ASSPGQKTYEQY
TRBJ2-3,13,TRBV7-6,ASSLVGSSTDTQY
TRBJ2-5,14,TRBV19,ASSMVVTVGSETQY
TRBJ2-5,11,TRBV12-3/TRBV12-4,ASSPRAAKTQY
TRBJ1-1,13,TRBV12-3/TRBV12-4,ASSQDRATNTEAF
TRBJ1-6,17,TRBV5-6,ASSRERRTGSSYNSPLH
TRBJ1-1,10,TRBV27,ASSKGRSEAF
TRBJ2-3,13,TRBV7-9,ASSLFRGATDTQY
TRBJ2-7,15,TRBV20-1,SARGGGERVSSYEQY
TRBJ2-1,9,TRBV6-4,ASRGGGSWF
TRBJ2-7,13,TRBV4-3,ASSQVRTGSYEQY
TRBJ2-3,13,TRBV6-6,ASSLMGAVTDTQY
TRBJ2-6,14,TRBV7-6,ASSLGFVAGANVLT
TRBJ1-1,13,TRBV19,ASSPGQTPTTEAF
TRBJ2-7,12,TRBV7-9,ASSFPAAPYEQY